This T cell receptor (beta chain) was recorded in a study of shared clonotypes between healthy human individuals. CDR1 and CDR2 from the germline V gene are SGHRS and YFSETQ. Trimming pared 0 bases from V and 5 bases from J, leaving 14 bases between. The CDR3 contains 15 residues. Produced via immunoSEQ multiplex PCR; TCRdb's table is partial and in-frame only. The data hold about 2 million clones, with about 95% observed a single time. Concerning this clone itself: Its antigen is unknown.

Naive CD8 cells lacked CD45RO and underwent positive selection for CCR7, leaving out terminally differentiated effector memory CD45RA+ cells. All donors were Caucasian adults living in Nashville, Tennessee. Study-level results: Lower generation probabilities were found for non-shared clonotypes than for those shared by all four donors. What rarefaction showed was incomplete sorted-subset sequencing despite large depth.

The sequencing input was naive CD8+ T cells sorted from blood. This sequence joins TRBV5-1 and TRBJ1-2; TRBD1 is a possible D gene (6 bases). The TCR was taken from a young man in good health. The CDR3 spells CASSLVTGILYGYTF. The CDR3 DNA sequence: TGCGCCAGCAGCTTGGTTACAGGGATACTATATGGCTACACCTTC. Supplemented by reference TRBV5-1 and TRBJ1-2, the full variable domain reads KAGVTQTPRYLIKTRGQQVTLSCSPISGHRSVSWYQQTPGQGLQFLFEYFSETQRNKGNFPGRFSGRQFSNSRSEMNVSTLELGDSALYLCASSLVTGILYGYTFGSGTRLTVV.